The clone carrying this T cell receptor (beta chain) is a singleton in its sample. CDR1 is SNHLY and CDR2 is FYNNEI in the germline V gene. V was cut by 5 bases and J by 2 bases, with 16 bases left in between. The CDR3 runs 16 residues. This entry comes from a study of blood T cell repertoires in COVID-19. TCRdb's table, derived via immunoSEQ multiplex PCR, lists solely in-frame clones and lacks some. The sample has 200,000 to 300,000 clones, around four fifths seen once. The TCR sequence derives from a woman aged 55 to 70 with active or convalescent COVID-19. The sequencing sample was made of peripheral blood. The J gene is TRBJ1-5, the V gene TRBV2; D is possibly TRBD1 (5 bases). The DNA for the CDR3 is TGTGCCAGCAGTTCAACGACATCGGGGGGCAATCAGCCCCAGCATTTT. This translates into CASSSTTSGGNQPQHF.